This TCR beta chain was retrieved from a study of T cells in Graves' hyperthyroidism and ophthalmopathy. Study background: Peripheral blood specimens were obtained at initial diagnosis, prior to any treatment.

Comments on this clonotype: Its antigen is undetermined.

The CDR3 spans 15 residues. V trimming: 4 bases; J trimming: 2 bases; junction bases outside the gene matches: 7. Germline CDR1 is LGHNA and CDR2 is YSLEER. Study results and limitations: Also found in blood were most expanded thyroid clonotypes above 0.001.

What was amplified from RNA transcripts were TCR beta CDR3 regions. TCR CDR3 underwent first-round RT-PCR with the HTBI primer set. Via MiXCR, TCRdb re-called the multiplex PCR reads, giving one row per CDR3 protein. The repertoire includes 600,000 to 800,000 distinct CDR3 sequences, under 45% of them detected once, and roughly 31% sits in the top ten. Patients showing uncontrolled infection, other autoimmune disease, pregnancy or lactation were ineligible. Isolation of PBMCs was performed on 9.5 to 10 ml fresh peripheral blood. The sample taken for sequencing was blood. This receptor was taken from a woman aged 40-49 years with Graves' hyperthyroidism. The chain combines TRBV4-3 with TRBJ1-2, with 7 positions matching TRBD1. The CDR3, as DNA: TGCGCCAGCAGCCCCAGGGGGGACCGCAACTATGGCTACACCTTC. Its translation is CASSPRGDRNYGYTF.